A selection of T cell receptor beta chains follows, all from one sample in a study of blood T cell repertoires in COVID-19. Method: immunoSEQ multiplex PCR; TCRdb's copy keeps in-frame clones and lacks some. The data contain about 220,000 clones, about four fifths of them singletons. Sequenced: PBMCs or T cells enriched from blood (not recorded which). The receptors were sampled from a woman between 40 and 50 years old with acute COVID-19. Both conserved end residues are part of each CDR3. Each record gives: CDR3 length, J gene, V gene, CDR3 protein.

>13|TRBJ1-2|TRBV7-2
CASSRLPSYGYTF
>14|TRBJ1-4|TRBV24-1
CATSASRGNEKLFF
>15|TRBJ2-7|TRBV27
CASSPPGLATNEQYF
>14|TRBJ2-1|TRBV4-1
CASSVTTAYNEQFF
>17|TRBJ1-5|TRBV7-9
CASSLDRGVGSNQPQHF
>15|TRBJ2-2|TRBV3-1/TRBV3-2
CASSQRRGGVGELFF
>12|TRBJ2-1|TRBV9
CASSDDSAVRFF
>15|TRBJ1-2|TRBV27
CASSPLLDRLGGYTF
>15|TRBJ1-5|TRBV7-2
CASSSGLAGTQPQHF
>16|TRBJ2-1|TRBV1
CTSSQAGTSGYNEQFF
>15|TRBJ2-7|TRBV7-2
CASSSQTGGRVEQYF
>15|TRBJ1-2|TRBV10-3
CAICPGTGVFGGYTF
>17|TRBJ1-2|TRBV6-2/TRBV6-3
CASSYSTDGGAYYGYTF
>17|TRBJ2-1|TRBV5-5
CASSLGPGQGLDNEQFF